The source of this T cell receptor (beta chain) is a study of blood T cell repertoires in COVID-19 (dated by TCRdb to 2020 to 2021). For the study in its entirety: The collaborator samples originated in the United States, Italy and Spain and spanned the acute and convalescent phases of COVID-19. Where HLA class I and class II types were available, the types were taken from metadata supplied by the sample provider, not from assay-based typing. The material from the prospective study consisted of cDNA or gDNA derived from T cells, B-cell-depleted T cells, or PBMCs. Sample metadata almost always included a de-identified subject ID, COVID-19 status, age in years and sex. Samples came from the ongoing ImmuneRACE study (first 160 participants) plus 1,254 subjects from 6 global collaborators. Deeply sampled blood TCRbeta repertoires from subjects exposed to, actively infected with, or recovered from COVID-19 were included in the dataset. The repertoires were released in a freely available public database intended as a resource for research on the immune response to SARS-CoV-2.

TCRbeta CDR3 regions were amplified from genomic DNA using the immunoSEQ Assay, a bias-controlled multiplex PCR. In the authors' own workflow: Nucleated cell counts per sample were estimated from amplification of reference gene primers within the assay. To quantify the absolute abundance of each unique TCRbeta CDR3 rearrangement, sequence reads were collapsed and filtered. Productive Simpson clonality was computed per sample as the square root of Simpson's diversity index over productive rearrangements. The clones in this table, taken by TCRdb from immuneACCESS, are in-frame only. Not every clone is retained; where verified, under half of the shortfall comes from an unresolved V gene, and the cause of the rest is unknown. The DNA gave D and trimming, while V, J and clone size come from that table. This sample comprises about 100,000 clones, 75% to 95% of them detected only once. Approximately 1.2% of the sample is taken by the ten largest.

Study-wide conclusions, independent of this receptor: Clinical and demographic metadata were provided uncurated, with the amount varying by source and participant.

Collaborating institutions collected whole blood in K2EDTA tubes following their own protocols. For TCRbeta analysis, collaborators shipped samples in one of three forms: frozen whole blood, isolated PBMCs, or DNA extracted from either of those sample types. From its cysteine to its phenylalanine, the CDR3 spans 14 amino acids. Of all the DNA, just the CDR3 is kept, 42 bases in frame from base 1. V is clipped by 0 bases and J by 4 bases, and the sequence between their germline boundaries is 9 bases long. Taken from the germline V gene, the CDR1 and CDR2 loops are LGHNA and YSLEER. Remarks on this clone: The specificity of this receptor is unknown. The record has no base qualities; no much larger clone is one base away.

The V and J genes are TRBV4-3 and TRBJ2-5; no D segment can be confidently identified. Sequenced: peripheral blood. This clonotype was sampled from a woman aged 25 to 45 with acute or convalescent COVID-19. The CDR3 here reads CASSQDRLSETQYF. The nucleotide sequence reads TGCGCCAGCAGCCAAGATCGTCTGTCAGAGACCCAGTACTTC.